Listed below are T cell receptor beta chains from one sample, sequenced in a study of cytomegalovirus exposure and HLA in healthy donors. Libraries were prepared by immunoSEQ multiplex PCR; TCRdb keeps only in-frame clonotypes and omits some of them. The sample carries 200,000 or so clones, 78% recorded once. Sequencing used PBMCs. These receptors were obtained from a woman in her 30s in good health and CMV-seropositive. CDR3s include the opening cysteine and the closing phenylalanine or tryptophan. A D gene is named only where the DNA matches it firmly. Clone size appears in some rows only: once, few, many, or a class for an expanded clone.

J: TRBJ2-3; D: TRBD2; V: TRBV5-1; size: few; DNA: TGCGCCAGCAGTACTAGCGGGGAAACAGATACGCAGTATTTT; CDR3: CASSTSGETDTQYF
J: TRBJ2-5; D: TRBD2; V: TRBV6-5; size: few; DNA: TGTGCCAGCAGCGGTGGACTAGCCGAGACCCAGTACTTC; CDR3: CASSGGLAETQYF
J: TRBJ2-4; D: TRBD1; V: TRBV27; size: -; DNA: TGTGCCAGCAGTCAAGGGACAGGGAGGAAGAAAAACATTCAGTACTTC; CDR3: CASSQGTGRKKNIQYF
J: TRBJ2-1; D: TRBD1; V: TRBV13; size: once; DNA: TGTGCCAGCAGCCGACCCACGCAGACCGGGACAGGGGGCTATTTTCGCTACAATGAGCAGTTCTTC; CDR3: CASSRPTQTGTGGYFRYNEQFF
J: TRBJ1-2; D: TRBD1; V: TRBV10-1; size: -; DNA: TGCGCCAGCAGTGCGGGACAGGGGCTTGGCTACACCTTC; CDR3: CASSAGQGLGYTF
J: TRBJ1-1; D: TRBD1; V: TRBV7-9; size: -; DNA: TGTGCCAGCAGCGGGAGGGACAGGGCATACCGGACTCAGAACACTGAAGCTTTCTTT; CDR3: CASSGRDRAYRTQNTEAFF
J: TRBJ2-3; D: TRBD2; V: TRBV7-8; size: -; DNA: TGTGCCAGCAGCTACAGCGGGGCGACAGATACGCAGTATTTT; CDR3: CASSYSGATDTQYF
J: TRBJ2-3; D: -; V: TRBV11-1; size: -; DNA: TGTGCCAGCAGCGCACGGGATAGCACAGATACGCAGTATTTT; CDR3: CASSARDSTDTQYF
J: TRBJ1-1; D: TRBD1; V: TRBV5-1; size: -; DNA: TGCGCCAGCAGCACCAGACAGGGGGTAAGGTACACTGAAGCTTTCTTT; CDR3: CASSTRQGVRYTEAFF
J: TRBJ2-2; D: TRBD2; V: TRBV10-3; size: -; DNA: TGTGCCACACGGATGCCTAGCGGGGGGTTCACCGGGGAGCTGTTTTTT; CDR3: CATRMPSGGFTGELFF
J: TRBJ2-7; D: TRBD2; V: TRBV6-1; size: -; DNA: TGTGCCAGCAGTGAAGGGAGCGGGAGGTCCGGATACGAGCAGTACTTC; CDR3: CASSEGSGRSGYEQYF
J: TRBJ1-5; D: -; V: TRBV27; size: -; DNA: TGTGCCAGCGACGCCGCAGGCCAGAGCAATCAGCCCCAGCATTTT; CDR3: CASDAAGQSNQPQHF
J: TRBJ2-7; D: TRBD1; V: TRBV27; size: -; DNA: TGTGCCAGCAGCCCCGCGGGACAGGGAGTCTACGAGCAGTACTTC; CDR3: CASSPAGQGVYEQYF
J: TRBJ2-7; D: -; V: TRBV10-3; size: -; DNA: TGTGCCATCAGCGGTCAACAGGTCTTCTCCTACGAGCAGTACTTC; CDR3: CAISGQQVFSYEQYF
J: TRBJ1-5; D: -; V: TRBV6-5; size: -; DNA: TGTGCCAGCAGTACCACAGGTGCTCCCAATCAGCCCCAGCATTTT; CDR3: CASSTTGAPNQPQHF
J: TRBJ1-1; D: -; V: TRBV28; size: -; DNA: TGTGCCAGCAGTTTACATTTTGGGGGCAGGAACACTGAAGCTTTCTTT; CDR3: CASSLHFGGRNTEAFF
J: TRBJ2-2; D: -; V: TRBV5-1; size: -; DNA: -; CDR3: CASSFGSGTGELFF
J: TRBJ2-3; D: -; V: TRBV15; size: -; DNA: TGTGCCACCAGCGGAGGTCTATCCACAGATACGCAGTATTTT; CDR3: CATSGGLSTDTQYF
J: TRBJ2-7; D: -; V: TRBV1; size: -; DNA: TGCACCAGCAGCCAATCCGGGACTAGCGGGGTATCTTTCCGGGAGCAGTACTTC; CDR3: CTSSQSGTSGVSFREQYF
J: TRBJ1-5; D: -; V: TRBV6-5; size: -; DNA: TGTGCCAGCAGTTACGATCGGGGTCTCAATCAGCCCCAGCATTTT; CDR3: CASSYDRGLNQPQHF
J: TRBJ1-1; D: -; V: TRBV6-1; size: -; DNA: TGTGCCAGCGGTACAGGGTTGAACACTGAAGCTTTCTTT; CDR3: CASGTGLNTEAFF
J: TRBJ2-1; D: -; V: TRBV10-2; size: -; DNA: TGCGCCAGCAGTGAGAGCCGATACAATGAGCAGTTCTTC; CDR3: CASSESRYNEQFF
J: TRBJ2-2; D: -; V: TRBV5-1; size: -; DNA: TGCGCCAGCAGCGGCGGGACTCCGAACACCGGGGAGCTGTTTTTT; CDR3: CASSGGTPNTGELFF
J: TRBJ1-4; D: -; V: TRBV6-5; size: -; DNA: TGTGCCAGCAGCCAAGACAGGGAAAAACTGTTTTTT; CDR3: CASSQDREKLFF
J: TRBJ2-7; D: -; V: TRBV7-2; size: -; DNA: TGTGCCAGCAGCTTAGTGCAGGACTACGAGCAGTACTTC; CDR3: CASSLVQDYEQYF
J: TRBJ1-5; D: TRBD1; V: TRBV6-1; size: few; DNA: TGTGCCAGCAGTGAGTTACAGGGGCAGCCCCAGCATTTT; CDR3: CASSELQGQPQHF
J: TRBJ2-1; D: -; V: TRBV11-1; size: -; DNA: TGTGCCAGCAGCTTAGCCGGGGGGCCCAGAGACAATGAGCAGTTCTTC; CDR3: CASSLAGGPRDNEQFF
J: TRBJ2-7; D: TRBD1; V: TRBV27; size: -; DNA: TGTGCCAGCAGTTCCCGGGACAGTCACTACGAGCAGTACTTC; CDR3: CASSSRDSHYEQYF
J: TRBJ1-2; D: -; V: TRBV28; size: -; DNA: TGTGCCAGCAGTACAGGGTATTGGGGCTACACCTTC; CDR3: CASSTGYWGYTF
J: TRBJ2-3; D: TRBD2; V: TRBV28; size: once; DNA: TGTGCCAGCAGTGGACTAGCGGGATACACAGATACGCAGTATTTT; CDR3: CASSGLAGYTDTQYF
J: TRBJ2-7; D: -; V: TRBV27; size: -; DNA: TGTGCCAGCAGTCCCAAACCACCGGGATCTAGCTCCTACGAGCAGTACTTC; CDR3: CASSPKPPGSSSYEQYF
J: TRBJ2-3; D: TRBD1; V: TRBV5-1; size: -; DNA: TGCGCCAGCAGCTTGACAGGGGGCGACACAGATACGCAGTATTTT; CDR3: CASSLTGGDTDTQYF
J: TRBJ2-7; D: TRBD1; V: TRBV2; size: -; DNA: TGTGCCAGCAGTGAAAGGGGGAGGGGACAGGGAAAACTCGAGCAGTACTTC; CDR3: CASSERGRGQGKLEQYF
J: TRBJ2-1; D: -; V: TRBV27; size: -; DNA: TGTGCCACCGGCGAAAGGGGCGCGTACAATGAGCAGTTCTTC; CDR3: CATGERGAYNEQFF
J: TRBJ2-5; D: -; V: TRBV5-4; size: few; DNA: TGTGCCAGCAGCTCACAAGAGACCCAGTACTTC; CDR3: CASSSQETQYF
J: TRBJ1-1; D: TRBD1; V: TRBV9; size: -; DNA: TGTGCCAGCAGCGTAACGGGACAGTGGAACACTGAAGCTTTCTTT; CDR3: CASSVTGQWNTEAFF
J: TRBJ2-3; D: TRBD2; V: TRBV27; size: -; DNA: TGTGCCAGCAGTTTATTCCAGCATCCACCGGGACTAGCGGGGCGGGGCACAGATACGCAGTATTTT; CDR3: CASSLFQHPPGLAGRGTDTQYF
J: TRBJ1-6; D: -; V: TRBV6-1; size: -; DNA: TGTGCCAGCAGTGAAGATGGGGGGTTGGATTCACCCCTCCACTTT; CDR3: CASSEDGGLDSPLHF
J: TRBJ1-1; D: -; V: TRBV7-8; size: -; DNA: TGTGCCAGCAGCTTCCCGGGAGGGGACACTGAAGCTTTCTTT; CDR3: CASSFPGGDTEAFF